The clone carrying this TCR beta chain occurred once. Antigen: not known. The data originate from a study of siplizumab effects on memory and regulatory T cells. Study conclusions and caveats: There was no confirmation of the suppressive function of proliferating Tregs from siplizumab cultures. A major contribution to the alloresponse seemed to be made by naive T cells, which seemed more diverse than memory cells.

The CDR3 runs to 13 residues. V was clipped by 5 bases and J by 4 bases; unmatched bases: 6. The germline gives CDR1 SGHDT, CDR2 YYEEEE. Assay used: immunoSEQ multiplex PCR; TCRdb lists only in-frame clones, some missing. This table holds around 100,000 clones, 94% found once. This receptor was obtained from a human donor in good health. This chain links TRBV5-6 with TRBJ2-7, with 7 bases identical to TRBD2. The specimen sequenced was non-Treg CD4+ T cells sorted from blood. DNA of the CDR3: TGTGCCAGCAGTAGGCCGGGGGGTTACGAGCAGTACTTC. Translating gives CASSRPGGYEQYF.